A single sample is the source of the 3 T cell receptor beta chains below, sequenced in a study of T cell responses to AZD1222 COVID-19 vaccine. Assay used: immunoSEQ multiplex PCR; TCRdb lists only in-frame clones, some missing. The table includes around 200,000 clones, around 88% detected once. The source was peripheral blood, collected on day 0 of AZD1222 vaccination. Every receptor here comes from an adult in good health.

V and J are TRBV9 and TRBJ1-2; D unresolved. There are 15 residues in the CDR3. Trimming pared 3 bases from V and 0 bases from J, leaving 12 bases between. Germline loops: CDR1 SGDLS, CDR2 YYNGEE. CDR3 nucleotides: TGTGCCAGCAGCGGAAGTGGTGGAACTAACTATGGCTACACCTTC. It codes for CASSGSGGTNYGYTF.

The V gene is TRBV15, the J gene TRBJ1-1, with a possible D match to TRBD1 (5 bases). From germline, CDR1 is LNHNV and CDR2 YYDKDF (reference sequence). V lost 5 bases and J 4 bases, leaving 20 bases between the germline ends. The CDR3 spans 16 residues. CDR3 in DNA: TGTGCCACCAGCCGAGGGGATTCAGGGATGGTCACTGAAGCTTTCTTT. The encoded protein is CATSRGDSGMVTEAFF. Drawing the rest from reference TRBV15 and TRBJ1-1, the complete variable domain is DAMVIQNPRYQVTQFGKPVTLSCSQTLNHNVMYWYQQKSSQAPKLLFHYYDKDFNNEADTPDNFQSRRPNTSFCFLDIRSPGLGDTAMYLCATSRGDSGMVTEAFFGQGTRLTVV.

This clone was seen a few times. The sample has other DNA sequences that encode this CDR3 too. This chain uses TRBV24-1 with TRBJ2-3; 8 nucleotides line up with TRBD2. The CDR3 totals 15 residues. CDR1 is KGHDR and CDR2 is SFDVKD in the germline V gene. V lost 1 base and J lost 6; bases outside the gene matches: 5. The CDR3 sequence is CATSDFTGGGDTQYF. CDR3 DNA sequence: TGTGCCACCAGTGATTTTACGGGAGGGGGGGATACGCAGTATTTT.